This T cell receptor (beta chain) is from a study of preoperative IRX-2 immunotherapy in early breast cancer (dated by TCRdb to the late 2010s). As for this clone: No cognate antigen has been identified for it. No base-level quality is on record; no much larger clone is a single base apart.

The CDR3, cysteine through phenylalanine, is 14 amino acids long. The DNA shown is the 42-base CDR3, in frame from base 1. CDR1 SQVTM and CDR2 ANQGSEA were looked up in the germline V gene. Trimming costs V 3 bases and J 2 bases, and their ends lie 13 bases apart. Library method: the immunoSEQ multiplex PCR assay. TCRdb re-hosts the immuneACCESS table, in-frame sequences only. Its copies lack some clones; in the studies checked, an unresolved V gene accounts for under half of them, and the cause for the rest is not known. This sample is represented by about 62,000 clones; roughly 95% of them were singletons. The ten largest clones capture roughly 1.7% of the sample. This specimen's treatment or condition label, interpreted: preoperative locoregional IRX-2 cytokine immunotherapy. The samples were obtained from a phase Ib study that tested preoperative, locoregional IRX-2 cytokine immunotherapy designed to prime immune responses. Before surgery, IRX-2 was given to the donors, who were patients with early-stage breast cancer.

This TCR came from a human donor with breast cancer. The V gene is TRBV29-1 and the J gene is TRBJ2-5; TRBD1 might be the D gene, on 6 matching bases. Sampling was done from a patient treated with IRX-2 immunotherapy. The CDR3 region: CSVEGRGGQETQYF. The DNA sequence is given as TGCAGCGTTGAGGGCAGGGGCGGGCAAGAGACCCAGTACTTC.